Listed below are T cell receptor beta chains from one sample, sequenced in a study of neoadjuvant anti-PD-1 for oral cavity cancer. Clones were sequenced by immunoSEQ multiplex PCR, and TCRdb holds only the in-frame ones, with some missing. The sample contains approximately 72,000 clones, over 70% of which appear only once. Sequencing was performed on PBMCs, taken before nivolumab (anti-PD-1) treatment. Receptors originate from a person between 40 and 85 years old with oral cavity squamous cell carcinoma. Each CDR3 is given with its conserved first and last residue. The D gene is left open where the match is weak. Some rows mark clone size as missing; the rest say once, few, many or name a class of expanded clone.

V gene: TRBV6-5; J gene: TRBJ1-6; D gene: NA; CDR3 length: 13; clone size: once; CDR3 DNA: TGTGCCTGCCAGCGGGGGACAAATTCACCCCTCCACTTT; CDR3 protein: CACQRGTNSPLHF
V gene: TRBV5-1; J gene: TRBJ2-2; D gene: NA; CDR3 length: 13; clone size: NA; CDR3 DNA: TGCGCCAGCAGCTTGGCGGGCACCGGGGAGCTGTTTTTT; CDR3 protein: CASSLAGTGELFF
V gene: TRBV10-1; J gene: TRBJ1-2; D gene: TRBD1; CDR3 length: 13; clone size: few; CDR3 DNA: TGCGCCAGCAGTGTCGACAGGGACTATGGCTACACCTTC; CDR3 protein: CASSVDRDYGYTF
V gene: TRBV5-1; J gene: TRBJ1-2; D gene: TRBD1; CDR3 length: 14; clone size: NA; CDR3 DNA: TGCGCCAGCAGTTCTGGGACAGCTAACTATGGCTACACCTTC; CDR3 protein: CASSSGTANYGYTF
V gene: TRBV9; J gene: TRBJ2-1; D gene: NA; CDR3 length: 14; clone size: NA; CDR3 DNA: TGTGCCAGCAGCAGTTTATCCTCCTACAATGAGCAGTTCTTC; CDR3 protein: CASSSLSSYNEQFF
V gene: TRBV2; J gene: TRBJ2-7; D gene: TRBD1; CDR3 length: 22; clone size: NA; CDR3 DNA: TGTGCCGCTATGGCCCCCTTTCCCTCCAACAGGGGGACAGGGGGCTTGGAGTACGAGCAGTACTTC; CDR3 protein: CAAMAPFPSNRGTGGLEYEQYF
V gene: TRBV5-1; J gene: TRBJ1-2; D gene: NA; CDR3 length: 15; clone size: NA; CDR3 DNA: TGCGCCAGCAGCTTGGCTCAAGCGCTTAACTATGGCTACACCTTC; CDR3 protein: CASSLAQALNYGYTF
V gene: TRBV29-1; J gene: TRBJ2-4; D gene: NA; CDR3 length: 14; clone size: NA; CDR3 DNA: TGCAGCGTTGTTAGAGGGGATTCCAAAAACATTCAGTACTTC; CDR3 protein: CSVVRGDSKNIQYF
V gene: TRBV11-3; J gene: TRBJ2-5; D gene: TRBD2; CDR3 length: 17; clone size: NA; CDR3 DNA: TGTGCCAGCAGCTCAGGGACTAGCGGGGGGACACAAGAGACCCAGTACTTC; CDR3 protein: CASSSGTSGGTQETQYF
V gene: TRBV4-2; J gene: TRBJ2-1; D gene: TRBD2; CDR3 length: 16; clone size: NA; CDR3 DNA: TGTGCCAGCAGCCAAGGGTCGGCTAGCGGGGCTAATGAGCAGTTCTTC; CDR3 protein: CASSQGSASGANEQFF
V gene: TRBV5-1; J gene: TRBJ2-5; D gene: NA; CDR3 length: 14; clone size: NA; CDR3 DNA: TGCGCCAGCAGATACCAGGAGGGGCAAGAGACCCAGTACTTC; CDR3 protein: CASRYQEGQETQYF
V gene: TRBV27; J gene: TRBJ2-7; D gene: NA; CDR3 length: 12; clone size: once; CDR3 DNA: TGTGCCAGCAGTTCCCTCAACTACGAGCAGTACTTC; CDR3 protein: CASSSLNYEQYF
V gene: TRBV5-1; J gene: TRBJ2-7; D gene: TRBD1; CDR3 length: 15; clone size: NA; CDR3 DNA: TGCGCCAGCAGCTTAGGACAGGGGGCCTCCTACGAGCAGTACTTC; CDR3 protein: CASSLGQGASYEQYF
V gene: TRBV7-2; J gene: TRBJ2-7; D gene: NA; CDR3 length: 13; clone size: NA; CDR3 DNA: TGTGCCAGCAGCTTAACAAGCTCCTACGAGCAGTACTTC; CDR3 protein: CASSLTSSYEQYF
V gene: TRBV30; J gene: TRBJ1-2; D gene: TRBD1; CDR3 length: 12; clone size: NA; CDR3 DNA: TGTGCCTGGCGGGACAGGGAGCGGGGCTACACCTTC; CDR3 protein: CAWRDRERGYTF
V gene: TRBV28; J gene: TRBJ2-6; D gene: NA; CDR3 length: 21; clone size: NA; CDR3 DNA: TGTGCCAGCAGTCTGGTCCGGGCGGGATCTCACCGCCCCTCTGGGGCCAACGTCCTGACTTTC; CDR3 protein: CASSLVRAGSHRPSGANVLTF
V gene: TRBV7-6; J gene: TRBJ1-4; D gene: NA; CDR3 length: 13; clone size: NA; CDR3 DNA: TGTGCCAGCAGCTTAGGTACAGAAGAAAAACTGTTTTTT; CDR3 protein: CASSLGTEEKLFF
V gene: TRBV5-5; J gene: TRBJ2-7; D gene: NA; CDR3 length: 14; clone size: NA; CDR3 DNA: TGTGCCAGCAGCCTAAGGGGGAGCGTGGTCGAGCAGTACTTC; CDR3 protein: CASSLRGSVVEQYF
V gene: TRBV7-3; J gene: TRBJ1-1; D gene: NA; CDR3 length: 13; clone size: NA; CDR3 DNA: TGTGCCAGCAGCTTAGGAGGGATCGCTGAAGCTTTCTTT; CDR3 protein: CASSLGGIAEAFF
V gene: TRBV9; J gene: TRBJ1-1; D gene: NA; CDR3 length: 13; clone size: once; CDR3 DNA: TGTGCCAGCAGCGGGACGTTAGAAACTGAAGCTTTCTTT; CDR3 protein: CASSGTLETEAFF
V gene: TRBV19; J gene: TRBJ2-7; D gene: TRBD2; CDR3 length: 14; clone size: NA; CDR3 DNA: TGTGCCAGTAGTGGGGCTAGCGGTCCCTACGAGCAGTACTTC; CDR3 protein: CASSGASGPYEQYF
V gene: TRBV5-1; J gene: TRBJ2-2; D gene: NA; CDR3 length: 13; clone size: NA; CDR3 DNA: TGCGCCAGCAGCCGGGACATTTCCGGGGAGCTGTTTTTT; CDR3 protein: CASSRDISGELFF
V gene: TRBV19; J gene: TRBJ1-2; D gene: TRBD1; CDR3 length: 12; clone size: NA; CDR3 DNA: TGTGCCAGTAGTCGGGACAGGGGGCGGTACACCTTC; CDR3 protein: CASSRDRGRYTF
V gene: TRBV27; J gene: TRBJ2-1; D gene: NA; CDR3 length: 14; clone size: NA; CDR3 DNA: TGTGCCAGCAGTATAAGTTCATCTGACAATGAGCAGTTCTTC; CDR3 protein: CASSISSSDNEQFF
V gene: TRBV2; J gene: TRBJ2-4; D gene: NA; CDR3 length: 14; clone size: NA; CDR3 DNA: TGTGCCAGCAGTGAAACCGGAGGCAGAAACATTCAGTACTTC; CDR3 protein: CASSETGGRNIQYF
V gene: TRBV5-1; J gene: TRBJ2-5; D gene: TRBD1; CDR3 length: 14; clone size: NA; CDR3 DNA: TGCGCCAGCAGCTTTGGACAGGGAATAGAGACCCAGTACTTC; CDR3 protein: CASSFGQGIETQYF
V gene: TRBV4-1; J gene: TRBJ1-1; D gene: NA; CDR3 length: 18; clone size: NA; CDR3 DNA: TGCGCCAGCAGCCAAGTACCCCCTGGAGAAGGGGGGAACACTGAAGCTTTCTTT; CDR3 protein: CASSQVPPGEGGNTEAFF
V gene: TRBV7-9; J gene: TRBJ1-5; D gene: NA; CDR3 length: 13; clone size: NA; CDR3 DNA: TGTGCCATCCAGGGAGATAGCAATCAGCCCCAGCATTTT; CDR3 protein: CAIQGDSNQPQHF
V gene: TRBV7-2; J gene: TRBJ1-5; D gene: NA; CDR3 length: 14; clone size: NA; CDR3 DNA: TGTGCCAGCATCGGGCAGGCGGGGGGTCAGCCCCAGCATTTT; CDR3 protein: CASIGQAGGQPQHF
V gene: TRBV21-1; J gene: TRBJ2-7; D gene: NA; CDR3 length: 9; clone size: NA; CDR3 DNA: TGTGCCAGCACGGGGGAGCAGTACTTC; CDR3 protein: CASTGEQYF
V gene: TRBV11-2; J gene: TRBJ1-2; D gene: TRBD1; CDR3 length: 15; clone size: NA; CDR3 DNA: TGTGCCAGCAGCTCTACCCCGGGACAGGGCTATGGCTACACCTTC; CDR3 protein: CASSSTPGQGYGYTF
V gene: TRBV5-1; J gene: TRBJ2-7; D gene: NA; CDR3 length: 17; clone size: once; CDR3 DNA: TGCGCCAGCAGCTTGGCTAGCGCGGCGAGGTCCTCCTACGAGCAGTACTTC; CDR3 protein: CASSLASAARSSYEQYF
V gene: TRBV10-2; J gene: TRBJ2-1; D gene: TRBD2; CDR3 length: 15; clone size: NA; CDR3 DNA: TGCGCCAGCAGTGAAGGAGTACTAGCGGTGGGGGAGCAGTTCTTC; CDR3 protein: CASSEGVLAVGEQFF
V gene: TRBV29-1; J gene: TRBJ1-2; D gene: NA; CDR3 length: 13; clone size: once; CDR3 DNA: TGCAGCGTTGACTGGGGGGCGTACTATGGCTACACCTTC; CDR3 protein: CSVDWGAYYGYTF
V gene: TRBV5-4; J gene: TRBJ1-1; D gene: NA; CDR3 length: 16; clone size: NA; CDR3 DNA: TGTGCCAGCAGCCTTGGGGGGTCAATCATGAACACTGAAGCTTTCTTT; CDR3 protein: CASSLGGSIMNTEAFF
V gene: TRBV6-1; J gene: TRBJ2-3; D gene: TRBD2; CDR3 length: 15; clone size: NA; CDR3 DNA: TGTGCCAGCAGCGCTAGCGGGTCTTTCACAGATACGCAGTATTTT; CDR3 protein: CASSASGSFTDTQYF
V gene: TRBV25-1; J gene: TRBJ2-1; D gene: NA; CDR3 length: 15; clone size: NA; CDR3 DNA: TGTGCCAGCAGTGAACCCGGGAGCTCCTACAATGAGCAGTTCTTC; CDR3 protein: CASSEPGSSYNEQFF
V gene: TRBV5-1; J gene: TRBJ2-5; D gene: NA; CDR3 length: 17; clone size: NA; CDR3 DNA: TGCGCCAGCAGCTCTACCGCAACCACAGGGAGACAAGAGACCCAGTACTTC; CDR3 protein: CASSSTATTGRQETQYF
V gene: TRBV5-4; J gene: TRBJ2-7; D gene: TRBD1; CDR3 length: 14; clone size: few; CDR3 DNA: TGTGCCAGCAGCTGGGACAGGAGCTCCTACGAGCAGTACTTC; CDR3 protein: CASSWDRSSYEQYF
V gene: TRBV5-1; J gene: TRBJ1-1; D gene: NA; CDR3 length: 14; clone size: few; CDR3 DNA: TGCGCCAGCAGCTTTGCAGGGAATCCGACTGAAGCTTTCTTT; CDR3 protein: CASSFAGNPTEAFF
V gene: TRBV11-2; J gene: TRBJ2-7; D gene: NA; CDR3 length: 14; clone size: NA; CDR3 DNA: TGTGCCAGCAGCTTTTTCCTAGAAGCTATCGAGCAGTACTTC; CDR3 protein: CASSFFLEAIEQYF
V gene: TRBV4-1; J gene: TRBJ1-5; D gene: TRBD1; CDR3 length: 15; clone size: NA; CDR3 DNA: TGCGCCAGCAGCCAAGATCGACAGGGGGTTCAGCCCCAGCATTTT; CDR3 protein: CASSQDRQGVQPQHF
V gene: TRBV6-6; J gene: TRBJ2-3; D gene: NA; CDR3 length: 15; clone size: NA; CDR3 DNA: TGTGCCAGCAGTTACCGTTATACTAGCACAGATACGCAGTATTTT; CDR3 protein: CASSYRYTSTDTQYF
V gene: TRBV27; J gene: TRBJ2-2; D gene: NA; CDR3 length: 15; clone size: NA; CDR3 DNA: TGTGCCAGCAGTTTAACCCAGCGCCACACCGGGGAGCTGTTTTTT; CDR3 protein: CASSLTQRHTGELFF
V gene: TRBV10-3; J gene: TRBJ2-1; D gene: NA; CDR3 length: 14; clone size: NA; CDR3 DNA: TGTGCCATCAGCAGGGAATTCCAGAAAAATGAGCAGTTCTTC; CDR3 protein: CAISREFQKNEQFF
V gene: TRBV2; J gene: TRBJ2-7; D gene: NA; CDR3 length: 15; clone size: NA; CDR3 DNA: TGTGCCAGCAGTGAATCGGGCGGAAGTAGGGCCGAGCAGTACTTC; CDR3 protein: CASSESGGSRAEQYF
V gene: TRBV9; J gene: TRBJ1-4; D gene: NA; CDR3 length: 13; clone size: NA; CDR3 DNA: TGTGCCAGCAGCGGCACAGGGAGGAGAAAACTGTTTTTT; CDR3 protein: CASSGTGRRKLFF
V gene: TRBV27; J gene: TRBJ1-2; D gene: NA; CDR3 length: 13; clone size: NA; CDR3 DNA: TGTGCCAGCAGTTTTGGGGGGGATCGGGGCTACACCTTC; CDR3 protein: CASSFGGDRGYTF
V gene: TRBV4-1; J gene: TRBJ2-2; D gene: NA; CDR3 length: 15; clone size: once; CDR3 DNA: TGCGCCAGCAGCCAAGTAGGCTTATACACCGGGGAGCTGTTTTTT; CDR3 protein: CASSQVGLYTGELFF
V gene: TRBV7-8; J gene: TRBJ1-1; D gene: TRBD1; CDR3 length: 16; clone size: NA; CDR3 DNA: TGTGCCAGCAGAGGACAGGGGGCGATCCGAAACACTGAAGCTTTCTTT; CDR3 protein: CASRGQGAIRNTEAFF
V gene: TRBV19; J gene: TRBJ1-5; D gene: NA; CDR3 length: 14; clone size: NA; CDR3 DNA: TGTGCCAGTACCCCGTATTCGGGGACTCAGCCCCAGCATTTT; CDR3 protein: CASTPYSGTQPQHF